The present T cell receptor (beta chain) was sequenced within a study of beta chain features in type 1 diabetes. The CDR3 runs to 16 residues. V lost 2 bases, J lost 2 bases, and 9 bases stayed unmatched. CDR1 is SGHTA, CDR2 FQGNSA, per germline. Reverse transcribing all isolated RNA meant expressed TCRB transcripts were sequenced. The protocol was immunoSEQ multiplex PCR, while the TCRdb copy is restricted to in-frame clones and leaves out a portion. Seen here are 450,000 to 550,000 clones, approximately 30% observed once, and the top ten hold 0.065%. The rearrangement links TRBV7-2 to TRBJ2-7; 7 bases align to TRBD1. The clonotype comes from a man between 18 and 29 years old in good health. Specimen: naive CD4+ T cells from blood. The CDR3 DNA reads as TGTGCCAGCAGCTTAATGGTGTACAGGGGAACCTACGAGCAGTACTTC. Translating gives CASSLMVYRGTYEQYF.